This T cell receptor (beta chain) appears in the sequencing data of a study of cytomegalovirus exposure and HLA in healthy donors. About the study: Some 80 million unique TCRs from HLA-typed donors were held in an early data release.

Overall study results and limits: Researchers had no immune exposure information except CMV serostatus available. Analyses of presence and absence presupposed an approximately uniform sequencing depth across donors. Indistinguishable V segments such as TRBV6-2 and TRBV6-3 were excluded.

60 Vbeta and 13 Jbeta primers were used in PCR. Sequencing was performed with immunoSEQ multiplex PCR; in TCRdb, only in-frame clones are kept and a portion is missing. The sample has about 200,000 clones, about four fifths seen once. Per germline, CDR1 LGHNA and CDR2 YNFKEQ. The CDR3 is 15 amino acids. V lost 1 base to trimming and J lost 5 bases; unmatched junction nucleotides: 5. As for this clone: What it recognizes is unknown.

The chain joins TRBV4-2 to TRBJ1-1, with 9 bases identical to TRBD1. The sample was PBMCs. This clonotype was sampled from a man between 35 and 55 years old in good health and CMV-seropositive. In nucleotides, the CDR3 is TGTGCCAGCAGCCAAGTGGACAGGGGTCGGACTGAAGCTTTCTTT. Translated: CASSQVDRGRTEAFF.